One sample yielded the 25 T cell receptor beta chains listed below, sequenced in a study of blood T cell repertoires in COVID-19. The assay was immunoSEQ multiplex PCR, and TCRdb's table has in-frame clones only and misses some. The profile shows tens of thousands of clones, more than 75% of them singletons. The sequencing sample was made of peripheral blood. The receptors here all came from a man between 65 and 85 years old with acute or convalescent COVID-19.

The J gene is TRBJ1-1, the V gene TRBV5-1; TRBD1 is a possible D gene (5 bases). Per the germline V gene, CDR1 is SGHRS and CDR2 is YFSETQ. The CDR3 is made up of 18 amino acids. The V end lost 0 bases, the J end lost 7 bases, and 25 bases lay between the germline ends. CDR3 amino acids: CASSLGFTGSRDPLEAFF. For the CDR3, the DNA is TGCGCCAGCAGCTTGGGCTTTACAGGTTCCCGAGACCCCCTTGAAGCTTTCTTT. The entire variable domain, with the rest obtained from reference TRBV5-1 and TRBJ1-1, is as follows: KAGVTQTPRYLIKTRGQQVTLSCSPISGHRSVSWYQQTPGQGLQFLFEYFSETQRNKGNFPGRFSGRQFSNSRSEMNVSTLELGDSALYLCASSLGFTGSRDPLEAFFGQGTRLTVV.

The chain has TRBV19 and TRBJ1-2; 8 bases match TRBD1. The length of the CDR3 is 13 residues. From germline, CDR1 is LNHDA and CDR2 SQIVND (reference sequence). The J segment lost 5 bases and the V segment lost 6 bases, leaving 5 bases of the junction unmatched. In nucleotides, the CDR3 is TGTGCCAGTAGATCGGGACAGGCTTATGGCTACACCTTC. Translating it yields CASRSGQAYGYTF.

The rearrangement links TRBV11-2 to TRBJ1-5; possible D gene TRBD1, 6 bases. Per germline, CDR1 SGHAT and CDR2 FQNNGV. CDR3 length equals 16 residues. V was shortened by 5 bases and J by 3 bases, with 17 bases between the two germline ends. CDR3 in DNA: TGTGCCAGCAGCCAGTCGGGCAGGGGCCCCAATCAGCCCCAGCATTTT. Translating it yields CASSQSGRGPNQPQHF.

The CDR3 loop is CASSEGVRSSGNTIYF. CDR3 coding DNA: TGTGCCAGCAGTGAAGGGGTCAGGTCCTCTGGAAACACCATATATTTT. The V call is TRBV6-1, the J call TRBJ1-3; no firm D call. The V gene's germline CDR1 is MNHNS and CDR2 SASEGT. CDR3 size: 16 residues. V was trimmed by 1 base and J by 0 bases, leaving 10 bases between them.

This chain links TRBV24-1 with TRBJ2-1; TRBD2 is a possible D gene (7 bases). This CDR3 is built from 16 residues. V was trimmed by 3 bases and J by 5 bases, leaving 16 bases between them. Germline V gene data show CDR1 as KGHDR and CDR2 as SFDVKD. The CDR3 here is CATSDTPGGANNEQFF. Here the CDR3 DNA reads TGTGCCACCAGTGATACCCCGGGGGGCGCCAACAATGAGCAGTTCTTC.

The chain employs TRBV3-1 (or the pseudogene TRBV3-2) and TRBJ2-7; TRBD2 matches 7 bases. The CDR3 sequence is 15 residues long. Germline V gene lookup returns CDR1 LGHDT and CDR2 YNNKEL (reference sequence). V dropped 3 bases and J dropped 7; count of bases not matched to a gene: 12. The CDR3 is CASSQTGGLAGEQYF. The CDR3 bases are TGTGCCAGCAGCCAGACGGGAGGCCTCGCGGGGGAGCAGTACTTC.

The chain couples TRBV3-1 (or the pseudogene TRBV3-2) to TRBJ1-2, with D hard to call. This CDR3 has 14 residues. The germline gives CDR1 LGHDT, CDR2 YNNKEL (reference sequence). Trimming took off 4 bases at V and 0 bases at J, with 9 bases between the two ends. The CDR3, as DNA: TGTGCCAGCAGCCCGGGTTTTACTAACTATGGCTACACCTTC. Its protein product is CASSPGFTNYGYTF.

Worth noting for this clone: Other DNA sequences in the sample encode the same CDR3. The gene calls are TRBV24-1 and TRBJ2-5, with 14 bases matching TRBD2. The CDR3 has 16 amino acids. Germline V gene sequence: CDR1 KGHDR, CDR2 SFDVKD. After removal of 4 bases from V and 5 bases from J, the junction contained 5 bases not matched to a gene. The chain's CDR3 is CATSDPGLAGVETQYF. The CDR3 DNA follows: TGTGCCACCAGTGACCCGGGACTAGCGGGAGTCGAGACCCAGTACTTC.

The J gene is TRBJ2-7, the V gene TRBV5-1; 8 positions agree with TRBD2. V lost 5 bases, J lost 3 bases, and 13 bases stayed unmatched. The CDR3 totals 16 residues. Germline CDR1 reads SGHRS; CDR2 reads YFSETQ. CDR3: CASRISGTANVYEQYF. Written as DNA, the CDR3 is TGCGCCAGCAGAATTAGCGGGACTGCAAACGTCTACGAGCAGTACTTC. The full variable domain, in which reference TRBV5-1 and TRBJ2-7 provide the parts outside the CDR3, is KAGVTQTPRYLIKTRGQQVTLSCSPISGHRSVSWYQQTPGQGLQFLFEYFSETQRNKGNFPGRFSGRQFSNSRSEMNVSTLELGDSALYLCASRISGTANVYEQYFGPGTRLTVT.

The J gene is TRBJ1-2, the V gene TRBV7-9; no clear D gene. This CDR3 spans 10 amino acids. V lost 5 bases, J lost 14 bases, and 12 bases lay in between. CDR1 and CDR2 from the germline V gene are SEHNR and FQNEAQ (reference sequence). CDR3 sequence: CASSPTNWTF. CDR3 coding DNA: TGTGCCAGCAGCCCGACAAACTGGACCTTC.

The rearrangement joins TRBV18 to TRBJ2-1, with TRBD1 matching over 7 bases. The CDR3 has 13 amino acids. The germline V gene has CDR1 KGHSH and CDR2 LQKENI. Trimming took 5 bases from V and 8 from J; bases not matched to a gene: 6. The CDR3: CASSFQDRYEQFF. CDR3 bases: TGTGCCAGCTCATTCCAGGACAGGTATGAGCAGTTCTTC. Using reference TRBV18 and TRBJ2-1 for the parts outside the CDR3, the full variable domain is NAGVMQNPRHLVRRRGQEARLRCSPMKGHSHVYWYRQLPEEGLKFMVYLQKENIIDESGMPKERFSAEFPKEGPSILRIQQVVRGDSAAYFCASSFQDRYEQFFGPGTRLTVL.

This clone has just a few counts. The V gene is TRBV4-2, the J gene TRBJ2-7, with no clear D. Germline V gene sequence: CDR1 LGHNA, CDR2 YNFKEQ. The CDR3 runs to 14 residues. V was clipped by 0 bases and J by 4 bases, with 10 bases between them. The DNA of the CDR3 is TGTGCCAGCAGCCAAGATCTCACTAATTACGAGCAGTACGTC. This gives the protein CASSQDLTNYEQYV.

The chain employs TRBV29-1 and TRBJ1-1, with TRBD1 matching 9 bases. This CDR3 contains 17 residues. Trimming removed 0 bases from V and 2 bases from J; junction bases left unmatched: 10. Looked up from germline, CDR1 is SQVTM and CDR2 is ANQGSEA. CDR3 residues: CSVEDYWGQGPNTEAFF. The CDR3 coding sequence is TGCAGCGTTGAAGATTATTGGGGACAGGGACCCAACACTGAAGCTTTCTTT. The full variable domain, with the rest looked up from reference TRBV29-1 and TRBJ1-1, is SAVISQKPSRDICQRGTSLTIQCQVDSQVTMMFWYRQQPGQSLTLIATANQGSEATYESGFVIDKFPISRPNLTFSTLTVSNMSPEDSSIYLCSVEDYWGQGPNTEAFFGQGTRLTVV.

J is TRBJ2-1 and V is TRBV27; 7 nucleotides align to TRBD2. Germline CDR1 is MNHEY and CDR2 is SMNVEV (reference sequence). V was pared by 2 bases and J by 1 base, with 2 bases of the junction left unmatched. CDR3 size: 15 residues. CDR3 sequence reads: CASSLVSGSYNEQFF. The DNA for the CDR3 is TGTGCCAGCAGTTTAGTTAGCGGGTCCTACAATGAGCAGTTCTTC.

The chain employs TRBV5-6 and TRBJ2-3; TRBD2 aligns across 11 bases. V shed 4 bases and J 5 bases; nucleotides not matched to a gene: 12. The CDR3 runs to 17 residues. Germline CDR1 reads SGHDT; CDR2 reads YYEEEE. The CDR3 is CASSVFTSGGPGDTQYF. The CDR3 nucleotides read TGTGCCAGCAGCGTATTCACTAGCGGGGGCCCTGGAGATACGCAGTATTTT. Full variable domain (rest looked up from reference TRBV5-6 and TRBJ2-3): DAGVTQSPTHLIKTRGQQVTLRCSPKSGHDTVSWYQQALGQGPQFIFQYYEEEERQRGNFPDRFSGHQFPNYSSELNVNALLLGDSALYLCASSVFTSGGPGDTQYFGPGTRLTVL.

The J gene is TRBJ2-5, the V gene TRBV5-4, with 10 bases identical to TRBD1. Trimming removed 0 bases from V and 3 bases from J; junction bases left unmatched: 11. Per the germline V gene, CDR1 is SGHNT and CDR2 is YYREEE (reference sequence). The CDR3 contains 18 residues. CDR3 nucleotide sequence: TGTGCCAGCAGCTTGGCAATCGGGGGGGACAGGGGAAAAGAGACCCAGTACTTC. It encodes CASSLAIGGDRGKETQYF. Full variable domain (rest looked up from reference TRBV5-4 and TRBJ2-5): ETGVTQSPTHLIKTRGQQVTLRCSSQSGHNTVSWYQQALGQGPQFIFQYYREEENGRGNFPPRFSGLQFPNYSSELNVNALELDDSALYLCASSLAIGGDRGKETQYFGPGTRLLVL.

V and J are TRBV20-1 and TRBJ1-5; 9 bases line up with TRBD1. The germline V gene has CDR1 DFQATT and CDR2 SNEGSKA (reference sequence). V shed 3 bases and J 3 bases; nucleotides not matched to a gene: 6. This CDR3 region has 15 residues. CDR3 loop: CSASLGQGINQPQHF. The DNA of the CDR3 is TGCAGTGCTAGTTTGGGACAGGGTATCAATCAGCCCCAGCATTTT.

The V gene is TRBV9, the J gene TRBJ2-1; 8 bases match TRBD2. The CDR3 spans 18 residues. CDR1 SGDLS and CDR2 YYNGEE come from the germline V gene. V trimming: 3 bases; J trimming: 4 bases; junction bases outside the gene matches: 15. CDR3 residues: CASSEGTASGLGYNEQFF. The CDR3 coding sequence is TGTGCCAGCAGCGAGGGGACGGCTAGCGGGCTAGGGTACAATGAGCAGTTCTTC.

The chain is built from TRBV7-9 and TRBJ2-1; 12 positions agree with TRBD2. Unmatched junction bases numbered 8, after V lost 3 bases and J lost 8 bases. The CDR3 sequence is 16 residues long. In germline, CDR1 is SEHNR, CDR2 FQNEAQ (reference sequence). The CDR3 loop reads CASSLATSGSGDEQFF. Here the CDR3 DNA reads TGTGCCAGCAGCTTGGCGACTAGCGGGAGTGGGGATGAGCAGTTCTTC.

Sample share makes this clone hyperexpanded (1% or more). This chain uses TRBV6-5 with TRBJ1-2; D call uncertain. The CDR3 loop spans 15 amino acids. V lost 1 base and J 3 bases, leaving 12 bases between the germline ends. Germline-derived CDR1 and CDR2 are MNHEY and SVGAGI. The CDR3 sequence: CASSYYRSKYYGYTF. The CDR3 DNA reads TGTGCCAGCAGTTACTATAGGAGCAAGTACTATGGCTACACCTTC.

This clone was counted ten times or more. Distinct nucleotide sequences in the sample also encode this CDR3. The chain links TRBV19 to TRBJ2-1; 10 positions match TRBD1. J was trimmed by 2 bases and V by 5 bases; bases with no gene match: 3. The CDR3 runs 15 residues. Germline assignment: CDR1 LNHDA and CDR2 SQIVND (reference sequence). CDR3 residues: CASSWDRGPYNEQFF. The CDR3 DNA reads as TGTGCCAGTAGTTGGGACAGGGGACCCTACAATGAGCAGTTCTTC.

The chain is built from TRBV5-1 and TRBJ2-5, with D tentatively TRBD1 (5 bases). V dropped 4 bases and J dropped 1 base, with 8 bases sitting between them. The CDR3 runs 13 residues. The germline gives CDR1 SGHRS, CDR2 YFSETQ. CDR3 residues: CASSVTVQETQYF. CDR3 sequence (DNA): TGCGCCAGCAGCGTGACAGTCCAAGAGACCCAGTACTTC.

V gene TRBV5-5 combines with J gene TRBJ2-5; 7 positions match TRBD2. The germline V gene encodes CDR1 SGHKS and CDR2 YYEKEE (reference sequence). With V trimmed by 5 bases and J by 5 bases, 15 bases remained unmatched. The CDR3 sequence is 16 residues long. DNA for the CDR3: TGTGCCAGCAGTCAGCGGGGTTTGGTGGAGTTGGAGACCCAGTACTTC. Its translation is CASSQRGLVELETQYF.

The chain has TRBV6-5 and TRBJ1-5; D is unclear. Germline values: CDR1 MNHEY, CDR2 SVGAGI. The ends were cut back, 2 bases at V and 2 bases at J, with 7 bases in the middle. This CDR3 has 14 residues. CDR3 amino acids: CASSYASGNQPQHF. The CDR3 DNA reads as TGTGCCAGCAGTTACGCTAGTGGCAATCAGCCCCAGCATTTT.

This clone was picked up a small number of times. CDR3 in DNA: TGTGCCAGTAGTATACTTGGGGCTCGTAATAATTCACCCCTCCACTTT. Translation: CASSILGARNNSPLHF. The chain joins TRBV19 to TRBJ1-6, with D possibly being TRBD1 (5 bases). Germline values: CDR1 LNHDA, CDR2 SQIVND (reference sequence). V gave up 2 bases and J gave up 5 bases, with 13 bases separating them. The CDR3 loop spans 16 amino acids. Looking up the rest from reference TRBV19 and TRBJ1-6 gives the full variable domain: DGGITQSPKYLFRKEGQNVTLSCEQNLNHDAMYWYRQDPGQGLRLIYYSQIVNDFQKGDIAEGYSVSREKKESFPLTVTSAQKNPTAFYLCASSILGARNNSPLHFGNGTRLTVT.